This record covers a single T cell receptor beta chain. The antigen remains undetermined. V was pared by 0 bases and J by 8 bases, with 12 bases between. The CDR3 is 14 amino acids. Germline CDR1 and CDR2: SGHDT and YYEEEE. Method: immunoSEQ multiplex PCR; TCRdb's copy keeps in-frame clones and lacks some. This sample yields about 440,000 clones, of which around nine tenths are seen a single time; about 13% belongs to the top ten. Indicated treatment: over 15 received Ad26.COV2.S at low or high dose, single or two shots; about 5 received placebo; per-sample allocation not given. The investigators took samples on day 63 after the first vaccine or placebo injection. These data come from a study of Ad26.COV2.S vaccination and SARS-CoV-2 variants. Overall study findings and caveats: Recipients of vaccine and of placebo showed similar breadth of their non-spike TCR repertoires.

The clonotype originates from a person aged 18-60 years who received the Ad26.COV2.S COVID-19 vaccine or a placebo. Specimen: peripheral blood, collected in a trial of Ad26.COV2.S vaccine versus placebo. The V call is TRBV5-6, the J call TRBJ2-1; D not resolved. CDR3 in amino acids: CASSLVGPGDEQFF. CDR3 bases: TGTGCCAGCAGCTTGGTTGGACCGGGCGATGAGCAGTTCTTC.